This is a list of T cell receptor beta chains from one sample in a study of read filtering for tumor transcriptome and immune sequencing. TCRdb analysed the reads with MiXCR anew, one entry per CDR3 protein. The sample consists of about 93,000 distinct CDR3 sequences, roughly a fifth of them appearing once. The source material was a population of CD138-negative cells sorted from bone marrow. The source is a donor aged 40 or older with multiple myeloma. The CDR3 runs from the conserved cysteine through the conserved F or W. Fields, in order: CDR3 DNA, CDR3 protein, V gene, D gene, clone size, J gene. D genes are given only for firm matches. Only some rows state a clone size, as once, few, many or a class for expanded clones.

CDR3nt: TGCAGCGTTGAAGTTAGCGGGGGTTACAATGAGCAGTTCTTC
CDR3aa: CSVEVSGGYNEQFF
v_gene: TRBV29-1
d_gene: TRBD2
abundance: many
j_gene: TRBJ2-1

CDR3nt: TGTGCCAGCTGCGTACTAGCGGGGACAGATACGCATTATTTT
CDR3aa: CASCVLAGTDTHYF
v_gene: TRBV9
d_gene: TRBD2
abundance: -
j_gene: TRBJ2-3

CDR3nt: TGCGCCAGCAGCTCTGGACCCACAGATACGGAGTATTTT
CDR3aa: CASSSGPTDTEYF
v_gene: TRBV5-1
d_gene: -
abundance: -
j_gene: TRBJ2-3

CDR3nt: TGCAGCGTTGGGCAGGCGCGGCAGGAGACCCAGTACTTC
CDR3aa: CSVGQARQETQYF
v_gene: TRBV29-1
d_gene: -
abundance: -
j_gene: TRBJ2-5

CDR3nt: TGTGCCAGCAGCTTGTTTTTGACAGGGGTGTGGAATGAGCAGTTCTTC
CDR3aa: CASSLFLTGVWNEQFF
v_gene: TRBV5-6
d_gene: TRBD1
abundance: many
j_gene: TRBJ2-1

CDR3nt: TGCAGCGTTGAAACAGGGACTCAGCCCCAGCATTTT
CDR3aa: CSVETGTQPQHF
v_gene: TRBV29-1
d_gene: -
abundance: -
j_gene: TRBJ1-5

CDR3nt: TGTGCCAGCAGGGCAGGGACCTACAATGAGCAGTTCTTC
CDR3aa: CASRAGTYNEQFF
v_gene: TRBV2
d_gene: -
abundance: many
j_gene: TRBJ2-1

CDR3nt: TGTGCCACCAGCAGAGAGGTTTATACAGCGAACACCGGGGAGCTGTTTTTT
CDR3aa: CATSREVYTANTGELFF
v_gene: TRBV15
d_gene: -
abundance: many
j_gene: TRBJ2-2

CDR3nt: TGCGCCAGCAGCTTTTCCCTAAGACAGGACAACACTGAAGCTTTCTTT
CDR3aa: CASSFSLRQDNTEAFF
v_gene: TRBV5-1
d_gene: -
abundance: many
j_gene: TRBJ1-1

CDR3nt: TGCGCCAGCAGCTTGGGACTACACACAGATACGCAGTATTTT
CDR3aa: CASSLGLHTDTQYF
v_gene: TRBV5-1
d_gene: -
abundance: -
j_gene: TRBJ2-3

CDR3nt: TGCGCCAGCAGCCGACTAGGGGGGGGCGCAGATACGCAGTATTTT
CDR3aa: CASSRLGGGADTQYF
v_gene: TRBV5-1
d_gene: -
abundance: many
j_gene: TRBJ2-3

CDR3nt: TGTGCCAGCAGCCCGTCCGGGGTTTTGGATGAGCAGTTCTTC
CDR3aa: CASSPSGVLDEQFF
v_gene: TRBV3-1
d_gene: -
abundance: many
j_gene: TRBJ2-1

CDR3nt: TGCGCCAGCAGCTTGGGGACAGTCGATTATGGCTACACCTTC
CDR3aa: CASSLGTVDYGYTF
v_gene: TRBV5-1
d_gene: -
abundance: many
j_gene: TRBJ1-2

CDR3nt: TGTGCCAGCAGCCCCAGAGGGAGGGATGAAAAACTGTTTTTT
CDR3aa: CASSPRGRDEKLFF
v_gene: TRBV7-3
d_gene: -
abundance: many
j_gene: TRBJ1-4

CDR3nt: TGCGCCAGCAGCCAATGGACAGGGGGCGGCGAGCAGTTCTTC
CDR3aa: CASSQWTGGGEQFF
v_gene: TRBV4-1
d_gene: TRBD1
abundance: many
j_gene: TRBJ2-1